This T cell receptor beta chain was obtained from a study of radiotherapy plus CTLA-4 blockade in lung cancer. Study background: Disease control was achieved by roughly 32% of patients, and objective responses by 18%. Findings and caveats of the study: After radiotherapy and ipilimumab, tumor-derived clones expanded in peripheral blood.

As concerns this clone: Its antigen is unidentified.

Here immunoSEQ multiplex PCR was the method, and the copy in TCRdb shows in-frame clones only, minus some. The data show about 100,000 clones, roughly 80% seen once. The V gene lost 5 bases and the J gene lost 0 bases, with 11 bases spanning the gap. This CDR3 has 14 amino acids. Germline V gives CDR1 MNHEY, CDR2 SMNVEV (reference sequence). The chain carries TRBV27 and TRBJ2-7; D possibly corresponds to TRBD1 (6 bases). The input for sequencing was peripheral blood, taken from a patient treated with radiotherapy plus ipilimumab. This clonotype originated in a human donor with non-small cell lung cancer who had stable disease on radiotherapy plus ipilimumab. The CDR3 DNA reads as TGTGCCAGCAGTAAACAGGGATACTCCTACGAGCAGTACTTC. Encoded protein: CASSKQGYSYEQYF.